The present T cell receptor (beta chain) was sequenced within a study of blood T cell repertoires in COVID-19. Overall study: T cells, B-cell-depleted T cells, or PBMCs supplied cDNA or gDNA.

Authors' processing steps: Researchers report that nucleated cell counts were estimated from reference gene primer amplification. The assay was immunoSEQ multiplex PCR, and TCRdb's table has in-frame clones only and misses some. That table furnishes V, J and clone size, whereas the DNA furnished D and trimming. The sample has around 73,000 clones, 80% to 85% seen once; the top ten hold around 30%. V was cut by 1 base and J by 4 bases, with 19 bases left in between. CDR1 is SGHVS, CDR2 FQNEAQ, per germline. The CDR3 is 17 amino acids. This receptor was identified in a human donor in a cohort sampled during active COVID-19. Specimen: peripheral blood. The rearrangement links TRBV7-8 to TRBJ1-2; D is perhaps TRBD1 (5 bases). CDR3 region: CASSLGRAVDSLYGYTF. The CDR3 DNA sequence: TGTGCCAGCAGCTTAGGGAGGGCGGTCGACAGCCTCTATGGCTACACCTTC.